This passage covers 10 T cell receptor beta chains from one sample sequenced in a study of T cells in Graves' hyperthyroidism and ophthalmopathy. TCR beta CDR3 sequences were amplified from RNA transcripts. HTBI primers were employed in a first-round RT-PCR of the TCR CDR3. TCRdb processed the multiplex PCR reads anew with MiXCR; each CDR3 protein has one entry. The sample includes approximately 330,000 distinct CDR3 sequences, around 13% seen only once; the top ten take approximately 35%. The sample consisted of blood. The receptors were sampled from a woman aged 40-49 years with Graves' ophthalmopathy.

This clonotype was recorded many times. The genes are TRBV29-1 and TRBJ2-7; the D gene is possibly TRBD2 (6 bases). CDR1 and CDR2 from the germline V gene are SQVTM and ANQGSEA. V was shortened by 5 bases and J by 4 bases, with 6 bases between the two germline ends. This CDR3 is 10 amino acids long. The CDR3: CSVRGYEQYF. CDR3 DNA sequence: TGCAGCGTTCGGGGGTACGAGCAGTACTTC.

This clonotype came up many times. V usage is TRBV28 and J usage is TRBJ1-6; 7 bases are a match to TRBD1. The germline V gene encodes CDR1 MDHEN and CDR2 SYDVKM. Trimming removed 7 bases from V and 0 bases from J; junction bases left unmatched: 6. The CDR3 length is 16 residues. The CDR3 nucleotides read TGTGCCAGCACTCCTGAGGGGGCCTCCTATAATTCACCCCTCCACTTT. It yields the protein CASTPEGASYNSPLHF.

V is TRBV7-9 and J is TRBJ2-7; perhaps D is TRBD1 or TRBD2 (5 bases each). This CDR3 comprises 13 residues. CDR1 is SEHNR, CDR2 FQNEAQ, per germline (reference sequence). V was shortened by 6 bases and J by 2 bases, with 11 bases between the two germline ends. The CDR3 nucleotides are TGTGCCAGCAGACGGGGCGGAACCTACGAGCAGTACTTC. It translates to CASRRGGTYEQYF.

This clonotype has just a few counts. The genes are TRBV30 and TRBJ1-2; 10 bases are a match to TRBD1. The CDR3 runs 13 residues. From germline, CDR1 is GTSNPN and CDR2 SVGIG (reference sequence). With 1 base clipped from V and 6 bases from J, the junction kept 2 bases outside the gene matches. The CDR3: CAWSAGTGDGYTF. For the CDR3, the DNA is TGTGCCTGGAGTGCCGGGACAGGGGATGGCTACACCTTC.

This chain uses TRBV6-1 with TRBJ1-3; D call uncertain. This CDR3 contains 14 residues. Germline CDR1 and CDR2: MNHNS and SASEGT. Trimming stripped 6 bases from V and 4 bases from J, with 13 bases between. The CDR3 DNA is TGTGCCAGCAGCCGTTCCCCGGGGGGAAACACCATATATTTT. It codes for CASSRSPGGNTIYF.

This chain connects TRBV27 to TRBJ1-5, with D unresolved. The ends were cut back, 8 bases at V and 0 bases at J, with 11 bases in the middle. The CDR3 loop spans 14 amino acids. The V gene's germline CDR1 is MNHEY and CDR2 SMNVEV (reference sequence). Here the CDR3 reads CASGNRNSNQPQHF. CDR3 sequence (DNA): TGTGCCAGCGGGAATCGAAATAGCAATCAGCCCCAGCATTTT.

This clonotype was picked up many times. In DNA, the CDR3 is TGTGCCAGCAGTTTGCTAGCGGGTTCACGCAATGAGCAGTTCTTC. Translation gives CASSLLAGSRNEQFF. This sequence joins TRBV28 and TRBJ2-1, with 8 bases matching TRBD2. Looked up from germline, CDR1 is MDHEN and CDR2 is SYDVKM. V lost 3 bases, J lost 6 bases, and 7 bases stayed unmatched. The CDR3 contains 15 residues.

As regards this clonotype: Just one base apart from a much larger clone, this may be a read error. This rearrangement joins TRBV28 to TRBJ2-3; D possibly corresponds to TRBD2 (6 bases). Germline values: CDR1 MDHEN, CDR2 SYDVKM. V was trimmed by 3 bases and J by 5 bases, leaving 21 bases between them. CDR3 size: 17 residues. CDR3 in DNA: TGTGCCAGCAGTTTTGCTCTTTCGGGAGTTGGGATAGATACGCAGTATTTT. Amino acids: CASSFALSGVGIDTQYF.

This clonotype was seen repeatedly, ten times or more. The rearrangement links TRBV11-3 to TRBJ2-1; no definite D call. Trimming left V 3 bases short and J 6 bases short, with 6 bases between. The germline gives CDR1 SGHNT, CDR2 YENEEA. The CDR3 has 12 amino acids. CDR3: CASSFSGNEQFF. CDR3 coding DNA: TGTGCCAGCAGCTTCTCCGGCAATGAGCAGTTCTTC.

The rearrangement links TRBV15 to TRBJ2-5, with D perhaps TRBD2 (6 bases). Germline values: CDR1 LNHNV, CDR2 YYDKDF (reference sequence). This CDR3 region has 15 residues. Trimming left V 0 bases short and J 5 bases short, with 13 bases between. The CDR3 bases are TGTGCCACCAGCAGAGATCGTGGAGGGTTCGAGACCCAGTACTTC. Protein: CATSRDRGGFETQYF.